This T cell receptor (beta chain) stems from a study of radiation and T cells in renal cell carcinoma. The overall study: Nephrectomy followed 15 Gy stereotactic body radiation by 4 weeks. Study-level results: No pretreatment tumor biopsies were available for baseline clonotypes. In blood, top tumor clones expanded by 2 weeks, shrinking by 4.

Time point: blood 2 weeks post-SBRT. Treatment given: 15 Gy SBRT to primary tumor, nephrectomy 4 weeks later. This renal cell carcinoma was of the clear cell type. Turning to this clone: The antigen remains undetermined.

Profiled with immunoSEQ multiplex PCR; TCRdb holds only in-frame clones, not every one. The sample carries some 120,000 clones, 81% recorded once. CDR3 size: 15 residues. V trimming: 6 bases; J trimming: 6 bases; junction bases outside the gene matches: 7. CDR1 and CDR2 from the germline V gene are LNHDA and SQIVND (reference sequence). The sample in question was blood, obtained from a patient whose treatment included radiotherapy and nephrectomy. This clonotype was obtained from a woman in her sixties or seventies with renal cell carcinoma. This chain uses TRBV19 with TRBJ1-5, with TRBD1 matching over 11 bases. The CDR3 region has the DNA TGTGCCAGTAGCCCGGACAGGGGGCTTGGTCAGCCCCAGCATTTT. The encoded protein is CASSPDRGLGQPQHF.